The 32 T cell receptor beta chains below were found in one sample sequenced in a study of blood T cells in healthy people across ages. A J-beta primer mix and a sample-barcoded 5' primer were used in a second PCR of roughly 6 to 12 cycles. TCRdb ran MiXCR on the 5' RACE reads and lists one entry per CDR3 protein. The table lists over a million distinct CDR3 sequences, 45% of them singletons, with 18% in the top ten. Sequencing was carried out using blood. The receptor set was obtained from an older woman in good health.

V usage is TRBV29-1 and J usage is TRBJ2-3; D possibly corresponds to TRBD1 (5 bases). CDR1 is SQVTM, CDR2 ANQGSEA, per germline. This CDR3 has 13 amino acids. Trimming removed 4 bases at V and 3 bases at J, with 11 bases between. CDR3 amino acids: CSVGSRVTDTQYF. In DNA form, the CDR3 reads TGCAGCGTTGGGAGCAGGGTTACAGATACGCAGTATTTT.

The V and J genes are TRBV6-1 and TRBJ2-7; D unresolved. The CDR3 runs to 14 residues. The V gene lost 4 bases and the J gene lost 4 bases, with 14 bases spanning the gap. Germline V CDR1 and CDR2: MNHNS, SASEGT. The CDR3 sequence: CASSALLGYYEQYF. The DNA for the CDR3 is TGTGCCAGCAGTGCGCTACTCGGGTATTACGAGCAGTACTTC.

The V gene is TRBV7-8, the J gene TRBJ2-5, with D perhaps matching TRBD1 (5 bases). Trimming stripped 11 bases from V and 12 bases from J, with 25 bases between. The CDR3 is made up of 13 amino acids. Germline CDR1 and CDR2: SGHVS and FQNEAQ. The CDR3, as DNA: TGTGCCGTCAGCAAAGATTTCCAGGGCGGAGAGTACTTC. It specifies CAVSKDFQGGEYF.

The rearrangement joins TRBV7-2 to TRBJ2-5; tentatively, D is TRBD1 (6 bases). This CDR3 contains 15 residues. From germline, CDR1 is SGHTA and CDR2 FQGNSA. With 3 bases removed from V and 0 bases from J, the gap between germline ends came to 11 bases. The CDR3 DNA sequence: TGTGCCAGCAGCTTCAAAGGACAGTACCAAGAGACCCAGTACTTC. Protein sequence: CASSFKGQYQETQYF.

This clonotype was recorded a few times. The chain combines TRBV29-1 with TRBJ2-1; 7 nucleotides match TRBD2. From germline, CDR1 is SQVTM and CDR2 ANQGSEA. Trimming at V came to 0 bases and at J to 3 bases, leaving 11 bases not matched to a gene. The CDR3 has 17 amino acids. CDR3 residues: CSVEDPPSGTSYNEQFF. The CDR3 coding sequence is TGCAGCGTTGAAGACCCCCCTAGCGGAACGAGCTACAATGAGCAGTTCTTC.

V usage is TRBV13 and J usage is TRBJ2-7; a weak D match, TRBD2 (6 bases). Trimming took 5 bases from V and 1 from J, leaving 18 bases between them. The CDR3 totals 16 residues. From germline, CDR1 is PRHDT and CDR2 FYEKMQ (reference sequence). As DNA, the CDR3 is TGTGCCAGCAGCAGTAGGGACTTGCCAATTTCCTACGAGCAGTACTTC. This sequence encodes CASSSRDLPISYEQYF.

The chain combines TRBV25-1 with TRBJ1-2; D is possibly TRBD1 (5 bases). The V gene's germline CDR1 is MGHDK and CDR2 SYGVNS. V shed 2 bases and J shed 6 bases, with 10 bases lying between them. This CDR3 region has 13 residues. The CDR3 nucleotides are TGTGCCAGCAGTGAAACTCGGGGGGATGGCTACACCTTC. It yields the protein CASSETRGDGYTF.

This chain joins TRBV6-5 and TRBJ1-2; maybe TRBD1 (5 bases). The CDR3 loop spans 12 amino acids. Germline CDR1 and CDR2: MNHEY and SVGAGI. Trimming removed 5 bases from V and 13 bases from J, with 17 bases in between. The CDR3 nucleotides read TGTGCCAGCAGTAAGGGACGTTCTTGTTGCACCTTC. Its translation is CASSKGRSCCTF.

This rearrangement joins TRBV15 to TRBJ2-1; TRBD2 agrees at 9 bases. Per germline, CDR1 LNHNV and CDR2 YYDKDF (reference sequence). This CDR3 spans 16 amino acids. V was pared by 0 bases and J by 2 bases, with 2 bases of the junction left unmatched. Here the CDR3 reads CATSRDLAGAYNEQFF. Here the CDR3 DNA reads TGTGCCACCAGCAGAGATTTAGCGGGAGCCTACAATGAGCAGTTCTTC.

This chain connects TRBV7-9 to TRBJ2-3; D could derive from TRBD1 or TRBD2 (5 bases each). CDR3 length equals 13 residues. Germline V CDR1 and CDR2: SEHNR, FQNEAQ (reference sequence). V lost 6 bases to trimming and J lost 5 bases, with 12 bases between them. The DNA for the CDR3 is TGTGCCAGCAGTCCTAGGGGAGAAGATACGCAGTATTTT. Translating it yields CASSPRGEDTQYF.

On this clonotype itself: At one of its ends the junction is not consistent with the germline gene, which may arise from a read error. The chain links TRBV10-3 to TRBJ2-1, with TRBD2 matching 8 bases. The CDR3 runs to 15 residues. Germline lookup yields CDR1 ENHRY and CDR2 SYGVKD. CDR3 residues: CAISEPGLAGNEQIF. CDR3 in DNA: TGTGCCATCAGTGAGCCCGGACTAGCAGGAAATGAGCAGATCTTC.

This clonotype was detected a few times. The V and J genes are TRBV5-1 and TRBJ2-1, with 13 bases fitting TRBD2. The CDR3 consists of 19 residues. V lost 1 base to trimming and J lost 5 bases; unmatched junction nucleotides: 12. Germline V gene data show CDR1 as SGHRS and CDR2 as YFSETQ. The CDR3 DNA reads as TGCGCCAGCAGCTTGCGAGCGGGACTAGCGGGACGGGCTAACAATGAGCAGTTCTTC. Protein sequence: CASSLRAGLAGRANNEQFF.

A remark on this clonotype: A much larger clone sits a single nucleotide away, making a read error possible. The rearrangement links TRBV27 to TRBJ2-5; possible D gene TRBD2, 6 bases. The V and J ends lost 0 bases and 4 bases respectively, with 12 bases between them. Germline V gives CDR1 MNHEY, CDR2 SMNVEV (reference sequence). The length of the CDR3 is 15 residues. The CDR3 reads CASSLSGGNRETQYF. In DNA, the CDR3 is TGTGCCAGCAGTTTATCCGGGGGTAACCGAGAGACCCAGTACTTC.

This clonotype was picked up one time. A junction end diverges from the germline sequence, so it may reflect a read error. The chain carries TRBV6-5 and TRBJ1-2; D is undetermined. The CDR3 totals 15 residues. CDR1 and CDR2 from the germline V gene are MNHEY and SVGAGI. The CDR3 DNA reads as TGTGCCTGCAGTACGGGAAGACCCGCTAACTATGGCTACACCTTC. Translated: CACSTGRPANYGYTF.

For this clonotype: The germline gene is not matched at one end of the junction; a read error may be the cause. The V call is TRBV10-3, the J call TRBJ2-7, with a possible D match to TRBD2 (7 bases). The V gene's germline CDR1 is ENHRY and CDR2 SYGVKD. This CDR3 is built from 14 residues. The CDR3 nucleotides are TGTACCATCGGAGTGGACAGCGGGGCCCACGAGCAGTACTTC. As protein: CTIGVDSGAHEQYF.

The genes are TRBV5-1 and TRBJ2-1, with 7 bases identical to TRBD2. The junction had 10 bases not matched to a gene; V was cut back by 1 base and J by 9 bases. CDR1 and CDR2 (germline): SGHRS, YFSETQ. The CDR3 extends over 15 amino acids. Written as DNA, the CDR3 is TGCGCCAGCAGCTTGAGTGCGGGAGAGGTGGGTGAGCAGTTCTTC. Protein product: CASSLSAGEVGEQFF.

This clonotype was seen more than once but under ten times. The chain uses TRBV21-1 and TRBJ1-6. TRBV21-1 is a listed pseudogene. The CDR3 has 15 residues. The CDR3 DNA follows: TGTGCCAGCCTTTTGCGACAGCCCTATAATTCACCCCTCCACTTT. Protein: CASLLRQPYNSPLHF.

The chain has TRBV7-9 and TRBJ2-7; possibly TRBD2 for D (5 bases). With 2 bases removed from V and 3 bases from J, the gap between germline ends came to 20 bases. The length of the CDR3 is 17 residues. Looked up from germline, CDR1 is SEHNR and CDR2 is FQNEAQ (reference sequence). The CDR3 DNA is TGTGCCAGCAGCTTATCCGGCCGGGATCCGAGGGACTACGAGCAGTACTTC. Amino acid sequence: CASSLSGRDPRDYEQYF.

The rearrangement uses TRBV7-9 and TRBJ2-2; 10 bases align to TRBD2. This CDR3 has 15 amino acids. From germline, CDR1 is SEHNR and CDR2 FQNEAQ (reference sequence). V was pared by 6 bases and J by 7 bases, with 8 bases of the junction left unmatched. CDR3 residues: CASRPSGRAVGELFF. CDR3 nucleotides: TGTGCCAGCAGACCGAGCGGGAGGGCCGTCGGGGAGCTGTTTTTT.

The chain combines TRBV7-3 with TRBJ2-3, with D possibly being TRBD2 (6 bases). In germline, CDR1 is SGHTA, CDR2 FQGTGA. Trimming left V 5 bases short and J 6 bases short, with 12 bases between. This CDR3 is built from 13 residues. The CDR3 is CASSNLAVDTQYF. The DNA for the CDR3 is TGTGCCAGCAGCAACTTAGCGGTTGATACGCAGTATTTT. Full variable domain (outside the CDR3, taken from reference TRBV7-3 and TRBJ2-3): GAGVSQTPSNKVTEKGKYVELRCDPISGHTALYWYRQSLGQGPEFLIYFQGTGAADDSGLPNDRFFAVRPEGSVSTLKIQRTERGDSAVYLCASSNLAVDTQYFGPGTRLTVL.

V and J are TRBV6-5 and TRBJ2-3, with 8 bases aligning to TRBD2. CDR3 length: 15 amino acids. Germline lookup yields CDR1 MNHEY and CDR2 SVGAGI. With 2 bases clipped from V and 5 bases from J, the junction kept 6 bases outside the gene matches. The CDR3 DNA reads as TGTGCCAGCAGTTACGATACTAGCGGAAAAGATACGCAGTATTTT. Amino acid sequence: CASSYDTSGKDTQYF.

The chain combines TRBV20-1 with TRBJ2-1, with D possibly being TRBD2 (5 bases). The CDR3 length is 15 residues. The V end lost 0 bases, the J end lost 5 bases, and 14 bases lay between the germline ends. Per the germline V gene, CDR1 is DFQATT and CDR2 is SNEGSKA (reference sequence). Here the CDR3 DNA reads TGCAGTGCTAGAGAGAGCGGAACGAGGAACAATGAGCAGTTCTTC. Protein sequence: CSARESGTRNNEQFF.

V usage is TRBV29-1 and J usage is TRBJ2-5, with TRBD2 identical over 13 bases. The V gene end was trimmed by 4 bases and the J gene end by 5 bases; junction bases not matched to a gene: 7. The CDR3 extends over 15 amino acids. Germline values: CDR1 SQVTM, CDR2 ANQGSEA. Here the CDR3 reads CSVGILAGGLETQYF. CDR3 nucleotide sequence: TGCAGCGTTGGAATACTAGCGGGAGGGTTGGAGACCCAGTACTTC.

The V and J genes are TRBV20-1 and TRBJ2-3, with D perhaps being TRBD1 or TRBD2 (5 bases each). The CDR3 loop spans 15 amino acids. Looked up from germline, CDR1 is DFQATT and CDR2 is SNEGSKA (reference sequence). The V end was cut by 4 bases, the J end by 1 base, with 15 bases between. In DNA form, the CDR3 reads TGCAGTGCTACGAAGCGAGGGGACGGCACAGATACGCAGTATTTT. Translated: CSATKRGDGTDTQYF.

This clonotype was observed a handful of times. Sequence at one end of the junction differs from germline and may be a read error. The CDR3, as DNA: TGTGCTAGCAGCGACAGGGTACGACAACCCCAGCATTTT. Translating gives CASSDRVRQPQHF. The chain recombines TRBV7-2 with TRBJ1-5; 7 bases line up with TRBD1. The CDR3 sequence is 13 residues long. CDR1 is SGHTA and CDR2 is FQGNSA in the germline V gene.

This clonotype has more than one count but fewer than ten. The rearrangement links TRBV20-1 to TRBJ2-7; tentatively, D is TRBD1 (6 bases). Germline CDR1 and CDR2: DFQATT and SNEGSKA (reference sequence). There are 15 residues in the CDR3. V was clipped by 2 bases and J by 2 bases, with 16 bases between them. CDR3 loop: CSARPPGTPAYEQYF. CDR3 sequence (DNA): TGCAGTGCTAGACCCCCCGGGACACCGGCCTACGAGCAGTACTTC.

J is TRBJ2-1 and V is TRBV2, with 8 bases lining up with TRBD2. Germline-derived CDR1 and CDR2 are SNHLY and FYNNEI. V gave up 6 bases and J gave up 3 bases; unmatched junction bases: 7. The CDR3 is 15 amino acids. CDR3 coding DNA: TGTGCCAGCAGCGCAGTAGCGGGAAGCTACAATGAGCAGTTCTTC. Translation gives CASSAVAGSYNEQFF.

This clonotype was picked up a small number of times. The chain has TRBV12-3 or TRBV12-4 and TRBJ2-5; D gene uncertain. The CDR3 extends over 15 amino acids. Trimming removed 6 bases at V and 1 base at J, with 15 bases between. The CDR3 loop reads CASSGSWETQETQYF. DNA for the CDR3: TGTGCCAGCAGCGGGTCTTGGGAAACCCAAGAGACCCAGTACTTC.

The CDR3 DNA is TGTGCCAGCAGTGAAGGGGACAGGCAATCCTACGAGCAGTACTTC. This translates into CASSEGDRQSYEQYF. This rearrangement joins TRBV6-1 to TRBJ2-7, with 8 bases matching TRBD1. The V gene end was trimmed by 1 base and the J gene end by 1 base; junction bases not matched to a gene: 3. In germline, CDR1 is MNHNS, CDR2 SASEGT. The CDR3 consists of 15 residues.

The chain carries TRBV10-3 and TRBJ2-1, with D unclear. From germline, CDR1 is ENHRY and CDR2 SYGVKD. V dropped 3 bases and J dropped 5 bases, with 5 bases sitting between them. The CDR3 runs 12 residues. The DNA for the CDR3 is TGTGCCATCAGTGAAGCCGACAATGAGCAGTTCTTC. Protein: CAISEADNEQFF.

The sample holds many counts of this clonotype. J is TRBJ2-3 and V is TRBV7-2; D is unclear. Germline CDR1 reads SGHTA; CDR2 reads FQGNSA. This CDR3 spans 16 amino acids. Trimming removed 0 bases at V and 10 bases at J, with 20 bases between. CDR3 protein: CASSLASLSTLAAQYF. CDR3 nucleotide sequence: TGTGCCAGCAGCTTAGCGAGTTTAAGTACTTTGGCGGCGCAGTATTTT.

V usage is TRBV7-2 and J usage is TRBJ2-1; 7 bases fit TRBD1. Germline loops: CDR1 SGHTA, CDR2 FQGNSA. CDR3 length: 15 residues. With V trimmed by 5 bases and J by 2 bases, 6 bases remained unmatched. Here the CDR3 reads CASSPSGTAYNEQFF. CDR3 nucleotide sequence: TGTGCCAGCAGCCCCTCCGGGACAGCCTACAATGAGCAGTTCTTC.